The rows below give T cell receptor beta chains drawn from one sample of a study of cytomegalovirus exposure and HLA in healthy donors. TCRdb's table, derived via immunoSEQ multiplex PCR, lists solely in-frame clones and lacks some. The sample lists tens of thousands of clones, approximately 95% occurring once. The sample comprised PBMCs. All receptors come from a woman aged 18-29 years in good health and CMV-seronegative. Both conserved end residues are trimmed from each CDR3. The D gene is left open where the match is weak.

V gene	J gene	D gene	CDR3 protein
TRBV7-9	TRBJ1-3	-	ASSLSQLYVSGNTIY
TRBV28	TRBJ1-3	-	ASSFPEGSGNTIY
TRBV7-8	TRBJ1-3	-	ASSLVILPSSGNTIY
TRBV9	TRBJ2-1	TRBD2	ASSVLAGGYNEQF
TRBV27	TRBJ2-2	TRBD2	ASGRGSGRKVDTGELF
TRBV25-1	TRBJ1-2	TRBD1	ATTTGRDYGYT
TRBV7-8	TRBJ2-7	TRBD2	ASSLALLAGHEQY
TRBV5-1	TRBJ1-3	-	ASSGAGVNSGNTIY
TRBV7-2	TRBJ1-2	-	ASSLVKVPGYGYT
TRBV5-6	TRBJ2-1	TRBD1	ASSLEGWGQGNYNEQF
TRBV2	TRBJ2-3	-	AGLLSPDTQY
TRBV6-5	TRBJ1-2	-	ASSYITQGSYGYT
TRBV18	TRBJ1-1	TRBD1	ASSRRDSTLNTEAF
TRBV5-1	TRBJ2-5	-	ASSFGHQGTQY
TRBV25-1	TRBJ1-6	-	ASSTSPGLKGNSPLH
TRBV5-1	TRBJ2-5	-	ASSLDIGRKRETQY
TRBV4-2	TRBJ1-1	-	ASTSRGPTNTEAF
TRBV4-2	TRBJ2-3	TRBD2	ASSKEAPQSGGTQY
TRBV2	TRBJ2-3	TRBD2	ASRASGGPNTDTQY
TRBV29-1	TRBJ2-5	TRBD2	SVPHEAGVVETQY
TRBV10-3	TRBJ1-1	TRBD1	AISDDLGGEAF
TRBV5-1	TRBJ2-3	TRBD2	ASSNGLALSTDTQY
TRBV30	TRBJ2-1	TRBD2	AWSAVAGGGNEQF
TRBV18	TRBJ1-1	-	ASSPRQGITEAF
TRBV6-5	TRBJ1-4	-	ASSYTRVNEKLF